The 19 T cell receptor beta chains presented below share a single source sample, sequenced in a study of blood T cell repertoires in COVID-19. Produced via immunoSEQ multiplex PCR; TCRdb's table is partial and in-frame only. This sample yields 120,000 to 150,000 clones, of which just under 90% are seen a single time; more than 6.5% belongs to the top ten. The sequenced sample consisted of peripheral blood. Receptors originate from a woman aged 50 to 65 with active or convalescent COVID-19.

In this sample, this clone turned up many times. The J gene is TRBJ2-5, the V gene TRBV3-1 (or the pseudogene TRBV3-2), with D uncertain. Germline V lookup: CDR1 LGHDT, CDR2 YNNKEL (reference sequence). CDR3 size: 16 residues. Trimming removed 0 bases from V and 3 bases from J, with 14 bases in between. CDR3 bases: TGTGCCAGCAGCCAAGAGGGCCTCGTCAGCAAAGAGACCCAGTACTTC. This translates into CASSQEGLVSKETQYF.

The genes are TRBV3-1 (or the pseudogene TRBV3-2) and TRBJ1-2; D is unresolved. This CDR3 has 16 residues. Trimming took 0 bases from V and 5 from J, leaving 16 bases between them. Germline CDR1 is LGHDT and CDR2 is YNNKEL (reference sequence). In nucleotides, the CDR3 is TGTGCCAGCAGCCAAGATCGAGAGGCGGGCTCGTATGGCTACACCTTC. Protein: CASSQDREAGSYGYTF.

CDR3 protein: CASSQYRDGYTF. DNA for the CDR3: TGTGCCAGCAGCCAATACAGGGATGGCTACACCTTC. The chain employs TRBV28 and TRBJ1-2; D may be TRBD1 (6 bases). The CDR3 runs to 12 residues. Germline V CDR1 and CDR2: MDHEN, SYDVKM. Between the trimmed V and J ends, which lost 6 bases and 6 bases, there was a span of 11 bases.

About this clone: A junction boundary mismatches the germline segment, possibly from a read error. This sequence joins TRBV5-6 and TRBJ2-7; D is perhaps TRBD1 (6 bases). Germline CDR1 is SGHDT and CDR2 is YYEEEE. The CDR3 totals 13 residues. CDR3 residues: CASSLVWDGTRIF. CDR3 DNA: TGTGCCAGCAGCTTGGTGTGGGACGGGACAAGGATCTTC.

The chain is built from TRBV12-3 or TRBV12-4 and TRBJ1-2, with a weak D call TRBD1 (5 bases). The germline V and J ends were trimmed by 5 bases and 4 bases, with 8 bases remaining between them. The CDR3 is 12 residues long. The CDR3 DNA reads TGTGCCAGCAGTCGGACAAGCTATGGCTACACCTTC. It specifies CASSRTSYGYTF.

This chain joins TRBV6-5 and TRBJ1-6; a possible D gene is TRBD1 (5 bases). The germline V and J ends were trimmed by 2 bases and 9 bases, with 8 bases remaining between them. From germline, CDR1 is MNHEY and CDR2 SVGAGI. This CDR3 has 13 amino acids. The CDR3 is CASSYGGTSPLHF. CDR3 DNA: TGTGCCAGCAGTTACGGAGGGACTTCACCCCTCCACTTT.

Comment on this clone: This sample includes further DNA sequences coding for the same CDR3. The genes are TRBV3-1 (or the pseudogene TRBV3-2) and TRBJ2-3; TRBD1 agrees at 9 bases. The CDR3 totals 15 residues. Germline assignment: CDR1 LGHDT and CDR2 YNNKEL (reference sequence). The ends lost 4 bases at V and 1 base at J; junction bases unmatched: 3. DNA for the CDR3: TGTGCCAGCAGCCCCCGGGACAGGGGCACAGATACGCAGTATTTT. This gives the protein CASSPRDRGTDTQYF.

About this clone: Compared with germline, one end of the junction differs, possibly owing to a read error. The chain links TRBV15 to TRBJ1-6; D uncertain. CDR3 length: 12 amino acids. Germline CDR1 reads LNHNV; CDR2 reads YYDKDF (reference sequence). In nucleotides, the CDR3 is TGTGCCACAAGCACCGGGAATTCACCCCTCCACTTT. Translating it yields CATSTGNSPLHF.

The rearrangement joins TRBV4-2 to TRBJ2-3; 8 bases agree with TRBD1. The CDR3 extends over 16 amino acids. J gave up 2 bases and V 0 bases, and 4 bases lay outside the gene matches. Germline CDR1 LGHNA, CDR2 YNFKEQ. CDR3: CASSQEGGQVTDTQYF. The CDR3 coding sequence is TGTGCCAGCAGCCAAGAGGGGGGACAGGTCACAGATACGCAGTATTTT.

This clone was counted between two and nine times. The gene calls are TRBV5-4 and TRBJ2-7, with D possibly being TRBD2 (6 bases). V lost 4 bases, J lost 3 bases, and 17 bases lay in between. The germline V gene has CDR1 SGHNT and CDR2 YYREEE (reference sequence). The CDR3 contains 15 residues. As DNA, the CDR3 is TGTGCCAGCAGCCCTGCCGGGACTTTGGTCTACGAGCAGTACTTC. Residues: CASSPAGTLVYEQYF.

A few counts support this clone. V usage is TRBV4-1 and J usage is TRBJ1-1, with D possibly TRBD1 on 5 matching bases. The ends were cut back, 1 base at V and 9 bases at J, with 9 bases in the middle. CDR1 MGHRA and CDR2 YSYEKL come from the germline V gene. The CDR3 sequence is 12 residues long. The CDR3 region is CASSQGQGKAFF. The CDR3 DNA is TGCGCCAGCAGCCAAGGGCAGGGTAAAGCTTTCTTT.

The CDR3 protein is CAISGQNEQFF. The CDR3 nucleotides read TGTGCCATCAGTGGACAGAATGAGCAGTTCTTC. V and J are TRBV10-3 and TRBJ2-1; D is possibly TRBD1 (5 bases). The CDR3 covers 11 residues. The germline V and J ends were trimmed by 4 bases and 7 bases, with 5 bases remaining between them. Germline assignment: CDR1 ENHRY and CDR2 SYGVKD.

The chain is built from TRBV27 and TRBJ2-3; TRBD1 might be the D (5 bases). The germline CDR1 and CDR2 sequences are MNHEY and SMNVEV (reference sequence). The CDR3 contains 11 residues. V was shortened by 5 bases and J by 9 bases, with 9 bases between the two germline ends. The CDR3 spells CASSPGITQYF. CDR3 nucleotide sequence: TGTGCCAGCAGTCCAGGGATAACGCAGTATTTT.

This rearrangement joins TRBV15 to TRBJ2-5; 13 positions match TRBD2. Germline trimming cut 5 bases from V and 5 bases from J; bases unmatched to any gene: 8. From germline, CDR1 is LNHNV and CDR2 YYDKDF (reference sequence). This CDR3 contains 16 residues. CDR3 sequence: CATSGRTSGRVETQYF. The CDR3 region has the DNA TGTGCCACCAGCGGAAGAACTAGCGGGAGGGTGGAGACCCAGTACTTC. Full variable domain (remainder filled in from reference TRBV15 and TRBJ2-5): DAMVIQNPRYQVTQFGKPVTLSCSQTLNHNVMYWYQQKSSQAPKLLFHYYDKDFNNEADTPDNFQSRRPNTSFCFLDIRSPGLGDTAMYLCATSGRTSGRVETQYFGPGTRLLVL.

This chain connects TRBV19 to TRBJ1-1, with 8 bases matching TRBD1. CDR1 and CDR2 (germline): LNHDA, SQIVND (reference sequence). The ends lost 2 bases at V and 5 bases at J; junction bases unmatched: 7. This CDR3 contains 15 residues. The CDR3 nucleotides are TGTGCCAGTAGTATAAACTCAGGGGGCTGGACTGAAGCTTTCTTT. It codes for CASSINSGGWTEAFF.

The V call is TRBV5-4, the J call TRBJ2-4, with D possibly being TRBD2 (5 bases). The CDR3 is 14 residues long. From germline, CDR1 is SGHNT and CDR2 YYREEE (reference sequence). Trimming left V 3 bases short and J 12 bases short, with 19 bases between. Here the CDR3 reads CASSSDPGSAGQYF. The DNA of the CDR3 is TGTGCCAGCAGCTCGGACCCTGGCTCCGCGGGTCAGTACTTC.

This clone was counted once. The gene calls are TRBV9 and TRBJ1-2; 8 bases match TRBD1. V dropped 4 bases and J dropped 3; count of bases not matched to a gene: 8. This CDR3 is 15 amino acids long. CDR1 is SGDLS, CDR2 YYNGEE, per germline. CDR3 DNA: TGTGCCAGCAGCCCGCGGGACAGGACGTACTATGGCTACACCTTC. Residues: CASSPRDRTYYGYTF.

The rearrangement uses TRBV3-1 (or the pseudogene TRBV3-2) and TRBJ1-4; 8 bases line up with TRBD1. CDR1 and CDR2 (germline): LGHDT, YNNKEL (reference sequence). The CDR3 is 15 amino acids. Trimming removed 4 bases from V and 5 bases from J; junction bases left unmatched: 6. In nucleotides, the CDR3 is TGTGCCAGCAGCCGTAGGACAGGGAAGAATGAAAAACTGTTTTTT. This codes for CASSRRTGKNEKLFF.

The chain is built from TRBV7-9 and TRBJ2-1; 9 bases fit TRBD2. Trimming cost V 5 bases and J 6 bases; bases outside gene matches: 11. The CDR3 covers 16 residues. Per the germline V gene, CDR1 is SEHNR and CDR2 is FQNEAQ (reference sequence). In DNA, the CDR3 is TGTGCCAGCAGCCCCGGGACTAGCAGACTGGGCAATGAGCAGTTCTTC. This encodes CASSPGTSRLGNEQFF.